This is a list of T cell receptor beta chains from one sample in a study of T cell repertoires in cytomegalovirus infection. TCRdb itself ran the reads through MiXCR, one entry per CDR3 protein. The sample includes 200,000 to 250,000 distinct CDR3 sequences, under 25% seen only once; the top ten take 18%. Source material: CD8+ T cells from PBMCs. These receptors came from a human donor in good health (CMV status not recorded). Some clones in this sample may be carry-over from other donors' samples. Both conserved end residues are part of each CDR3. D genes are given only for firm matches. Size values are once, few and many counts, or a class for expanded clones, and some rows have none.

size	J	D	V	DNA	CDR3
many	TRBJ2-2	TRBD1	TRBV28	TGTGCCAGCAGTCAACTCGGACAGGCTGTTACCGGGGAGCTGTTTTTT	CASSQLGQAVTGELFF
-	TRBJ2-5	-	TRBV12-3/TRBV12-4	TGTGCCAGCACCCCCAAGCCAGAGACCCAGTACTTC	CASTPKPETQYF
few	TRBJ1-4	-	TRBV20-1	TGCAGTGCTAGAGGGGTTGGCAGGGAATATGAAAAACTGTTTTTT	CSARGVGREYEKLFF
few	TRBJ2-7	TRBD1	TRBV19	TGTGCCAGTAGTGGTGGACAGGGGAAATCCTACGAGCAGTACTTC	CASSGGQGKSYEQYF
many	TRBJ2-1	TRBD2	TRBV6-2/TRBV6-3	TGTGCCAGCAGTACTGGACTAGCGGGAAACTACAATGAGCAGTTCTTC	CASSTGLAGNYNEQFF
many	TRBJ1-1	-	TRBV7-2	TGTGCCAGCAGCTTATACAGGGAGAGCACTGAAGCTTTCTTT	CASSLYRESTEAFF
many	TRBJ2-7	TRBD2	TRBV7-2	TGTGCCAGCGGCTGGGGGGGAACCTACGAGCAGTACTTC	CASGWGGTYEQYF
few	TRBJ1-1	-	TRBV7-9	TGTGCCAGCAGCTTAATAGCCCAGTTTTTCTTT	CASSLIAQFFF
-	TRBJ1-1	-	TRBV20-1	TGCAGTGCCATAGGACACGAGAACACTGAAGCTTTCTTT	CSAIGHENTEAFF
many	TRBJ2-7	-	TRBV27	TGTGCCAGCAGTCCTGGACAGCCTGCGATCTCCTACGAGCAGTACTTC	CASSPGQPAISYEQYF
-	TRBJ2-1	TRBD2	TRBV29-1	TGCAGCGTGGACACTAGCGGGGGGTACAATGAGCAGTTCTTC	CSVDTSGGYNEQFF
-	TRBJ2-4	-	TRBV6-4	TGTGCCAGCAGTGGACCCACACTGCTAATAGCCAAAAACATTCAGTACTTC	CASSGPTLLIAKNIQYF
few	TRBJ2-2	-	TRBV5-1	TGCGCCAGCAGCTTGGACAGTTACACCGGGGAGCTGTTTTTT	CASSLDSYTGELFF
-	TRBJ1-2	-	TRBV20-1	TGCAGTGCTAGAGATCCCGGGACAAGGGGTCCCATCGGAGGCTACACCTTC	CSARDPGTRGPIGGYTF
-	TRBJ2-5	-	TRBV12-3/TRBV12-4	TGTGCCAGCAGCCCATCCGTGGGGGCGGAGACCCAGTACTTC	CASSPSVGAETQYF
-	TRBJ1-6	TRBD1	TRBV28	TGTGCCAGCAGTTTAGCCAGGGGGGGGTATTCACCCCTCCACTTT	CASSLARGGYSPLHF
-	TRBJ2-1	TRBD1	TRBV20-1	TGCAGTGCTACCTGGACAGGAGTGGAGCAGTTCTTC	CSATWTGVEQFF
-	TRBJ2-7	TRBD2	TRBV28	TGTGCCACTTCCCTAGCGGGGGGGCAAGGGGAGCAGTACTTC	CATSLAGGQGEQYF
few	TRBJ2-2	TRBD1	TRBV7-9	TGTGCCAGCAGCTTATTTGGGACAGGGGATCCCGGGGAGCTGTTTTTT	CASSLFGTGDPGELFF
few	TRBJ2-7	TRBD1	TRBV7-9	TGTGCCAGCAGCGCGGACAGGGGGTACGAGCAGTACTTC	CASSADRGYEQYF
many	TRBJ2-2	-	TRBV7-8	TGTGCCAGCAGCTTAGGATCAATAACCGGGGAGCTGTTTTTT	CASSLGSITGELFF
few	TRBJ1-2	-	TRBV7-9	TGTGCCAGCAGCCCTGGACAGCTCCTAAACTATGGCTACACCTTC	CASSPGQLLNYGYTF
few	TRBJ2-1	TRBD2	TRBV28	TGTGCCAGCCACGGACTAGCGGACAATGAGCAGTTCTTC	CASHGLADNEQFF
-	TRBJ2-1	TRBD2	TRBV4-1	TGTGCCAGCAGCCAGGATCTAGCGGGGGGGCTGAATGAGCAGTTCTTC	CASSQDLAGGLNEQFF
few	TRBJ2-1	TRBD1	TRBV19	TGTGCCAGTAGTACAATTCAGGGGGCGAGGGGCCATGAGCAGTTCTTC	CASSTIQGARGHEQFF
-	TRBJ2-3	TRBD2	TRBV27	TGTGCCAGCAGTTTCTGGCGGGGGGACACAGATACGCAGTATTTT	CASSFWRGDTDTQYF
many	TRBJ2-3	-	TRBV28	TGTGCCAGCATTCAGACGTACTTGAGCACAGATACGCAGTATTTT	CASIQTYLSTDTQYF
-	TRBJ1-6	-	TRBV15	TGTGCCACCAGCAGAGATGAAGACAGCTATAATTCACCCCTCCACTTT	CATSRDEDSYNSPLHF
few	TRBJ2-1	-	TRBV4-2	TGTGCCAGCAGCCAAGATAGAAGCGATGATGAGCAGTTCTTC	CASSQDRSDDEQFF
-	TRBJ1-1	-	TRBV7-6	TGTGCCAACAGCCTGGAGACGGACGGCACTGAAGCTTTCTTT	CANSLETDGTEAFF
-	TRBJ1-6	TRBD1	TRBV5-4	TGTGCCAGCAGCTTGGGACAGGGGTTAGGATCACCCCTCCACTTT	CASSLGQGLGSPLHF
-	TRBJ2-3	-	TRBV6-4	TGTGCCAGCAGTGATTGGGTGGGGGCAGATACGCAGTATTTT	CASSDWVGADTQYF
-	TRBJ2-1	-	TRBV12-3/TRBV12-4	TGTGCCAGCAGTTTGGGGAACGGTGAGCAGTTCTTC	CASSLGNGEQFF
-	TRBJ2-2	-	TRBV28	TGTGCCAGCAGTTTGGCCGTCGGGCCCTTGAACACCGGGGAGCTGTTTTTT	CASSLAVGPLNTGELFF
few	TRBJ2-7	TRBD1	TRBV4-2	TGTGCCAGCAGCCCTGCCGGGACAGTCTACGAGCAGTACTTC	CASSPAGTVYEQYF
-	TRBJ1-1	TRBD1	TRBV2	TGTGCCAGCAGTGGGGAGGGGGCGAGGAACACTGAAGCTTTCTTT	CASSGEGARNTEAFF
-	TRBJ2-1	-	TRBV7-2	TGTGCCAGCAGCTTGGCCTTTTACAATGAGCAGTTCTTC	CASSLAFYNEQFF
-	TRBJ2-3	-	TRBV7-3	TGTGCCAGCAGCTTAAGGCCGGACAGTCCCGCTAGCACAGATACGCAGTATTTT	CASSLRPDSPASTDTQYF
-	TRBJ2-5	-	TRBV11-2	TGTGCCAGCAGCTTTCTGGGCAGCCAAGAGACCCAGTACTTC	CASSFLGSQETQYF
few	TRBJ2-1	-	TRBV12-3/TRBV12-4	TGTGCCAGCCAAGCTACCAGGCGGTTCTTC	CASQATRRFF
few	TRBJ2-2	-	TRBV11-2	TGTGCCAGCAGCCAGGGGCGGTTTATCGGGGAGCTGTTTTTT	CASSQGRFIGELFF
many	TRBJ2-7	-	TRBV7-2	TGTGCCAGCAGCTCCACCCCGGGACCCACCCGGGGAGAGCAGTACTTC	CASSSTPGPTRGEQYF
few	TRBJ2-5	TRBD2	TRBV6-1	TGTGCCAGCAGTTCTAGCGGGGGATTCCAAGAGACCCAGTACTTC	CASSSSGGFQETQYF
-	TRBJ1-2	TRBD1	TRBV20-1	TGCAGTGCTACCTCCGGCGGGACAGGGGGCGGTTATGGCTACACCTTC	CSATSGGTGGGYGYTF
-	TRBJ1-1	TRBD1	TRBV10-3	TGTGCCATCAGTGAAAAGGACAGGGAATACACTGAAGCTTTCTTT	CAISEKDREYTEAFF
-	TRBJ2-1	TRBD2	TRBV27	TGTGCCAGCAGTTTTCTAGCGGGGGGGCAGGATGAGCAGTTCTTC	CASSFLAGGQDEQFF
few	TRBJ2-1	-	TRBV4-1	TGCGCCAGCAGCCAAGAGACGCCAGGCTCCTACAATGAGCAGTTCTTC	CASSQETPGSYNEQFF